Detailed here is one T cell receptor beta chain. An input of about 0.5 to 1 ug of RNA was subjected to reverse transcription using random hexamers. Amplification of TCR beta CDR3 was carried out by immunoSEQ multiplex PCR, which covered 54 Vbeta and 13 Jbeta segments. TCRdb reprocessed the immunoSEQ multiplex PCR reads with MiXCR, giving one entry per CDR3 protein. The data show about 200,000 distinct CDR3 sequences, approximately 95% seen once. This entry is derived from a study of CD8 T cells in Susac syndrome. Material: CD4+ T cells from PBMCs. The sequence came from a human donor with multiple sclerosis.

This chain's CDR3 is CASAGLAAYNEQFF. The CDR3 DNA reads as TGTGCCAGCGCTGGACTAGCGGCTTACAATGAGCAGTTCTTC. V usage is TRBV9 and J usage is TRBJ2-1, with 10 bases matching TRBD2. Germline V gives CDR1 SGDLS, CDR2 YYNGEE. The CDR3 is 14 amino acids. V shed 7 bases, J shed 4 bases, and the junction held 5 bases outside the gene matches.